This T cell receptor (beta chain) was recorded in a study of CD8 T cell repertoires and HIV-1 epitope variants. Study context: Each of Twenty-five Gag and Nef epitope peptides stimulated a separate culture. The baseline condition was 1M T cells left uncultured.

TCRdb keeps only in-frame clones here, not all; method: immunoSEQ multiplex PCR. Of approximately 90,000 clones in the sample, over 70% are singletons; the top ten hold 25% to 30%. In regard to this clone: Its antigen is unidentified.

Whole-study results and caveats: Most of the nine antigen-specific clonotypes appeared cross-reactive to autologous or escape variants.

This TCR was sampled from a male donor with HIV. Sequencing was done on a sample of uncultured baseline CD8+ T cells from peripheral blood mononuclear cells (PBMCs).

CDR3 sequence: CASSLIRAEGYTF. The CDR3 coding sequence is TGTGCCAGCAGCTTGATAAGGGCAGAAGGCTACACCTTC. The rearrangement joins TRBV5-6 to TRBJ1-2; D not resolved. Trimming stripped 1 base from V and 8 bases from J, with 12 bases between. CDR1 and CDR2 from the germline V gene are SGHDT and YYEEEE. The CDR3 has 13 amino acids.